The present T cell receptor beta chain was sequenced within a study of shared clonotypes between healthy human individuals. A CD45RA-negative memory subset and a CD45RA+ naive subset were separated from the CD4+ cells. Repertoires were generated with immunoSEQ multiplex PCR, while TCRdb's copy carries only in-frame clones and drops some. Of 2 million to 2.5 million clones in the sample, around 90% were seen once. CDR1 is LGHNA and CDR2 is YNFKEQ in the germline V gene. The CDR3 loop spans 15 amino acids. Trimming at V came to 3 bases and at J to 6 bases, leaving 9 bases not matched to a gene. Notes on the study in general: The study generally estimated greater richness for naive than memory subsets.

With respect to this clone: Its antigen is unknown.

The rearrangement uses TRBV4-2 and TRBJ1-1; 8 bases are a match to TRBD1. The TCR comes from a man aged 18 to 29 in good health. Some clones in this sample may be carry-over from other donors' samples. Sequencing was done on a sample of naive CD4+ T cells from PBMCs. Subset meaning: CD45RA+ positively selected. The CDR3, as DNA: TGTGCCAGCAGCCACGACAGGGGTGGAGGAGCTGAAGCTTTCTTT. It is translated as CASSHDRGGGAEAFF.